This T cell receptor (beta chain) was identified in a study of patients and donors after allogeneic stem cell transplantation. This CDR3 has 16 residues. Germline lookup yields CDR1 MNHNS and CDR2 SASEGT. J lost 2 bases, V lost 5 bases, and 9 bases had no gene match. Via MiXCR, TCRdb re-called the RT-PCR reads, giving one row per CDR3 protein. The sample consists of approximately 410,000 distinct CDR3 sequences, roughly 16% of them appearing once. This TCR was sampled from a human donor who was either an allogeneic HSCT recipient or a stem cell or donor lymphocyte infusion donor (not recorded which). It is not recorded whose cells these are; they may come from a transplant donor. The chain carries TRBV6-1 and TRBJ2-3; 8 bases are a match to TRBD1. Sequencing was done on a sample of blood, either unsorted or a sorted T cell fraction (not recorded which). As DNA, the CDR3 is TGTGCCAGCAGTCCCCGGGACAGGCCACTCACAGATACGCAGTATTTT. Translation gives CASSPRDRPLTDTQYF.